This T cell receptor (beta chain) came from a study of control samples from healthy donors and cancer patients. Here immunoSEQ multiplex PCR was the method, and the copy in TCRdb shows in-frame clones only, minus some. Seen here are around 50,000 clones, roughly 95% observed once, and the top ten hold approximately 2.4%. Germline CDR1 MDHEN, CDR2 SYDVKM. The CDR3 length is 12 residues. V was cut by 6 bases and J by 6 bases, with 10 bases left in between. This chain links TRBV28 with TRBJ2-3; D is ambiguous. The receptor was derived from a man aged 30 to 45 in good health. Sequencing was carried out using blood. The CDR3 DNA sequence: TGTGCCAGCAGCCCATCCGGGGATACGCAGTATTTT. It specifies CASSPSGDTQYF.